The TCR beta chain under discussion was sequenced for a study of control samples from healthy donors and cancer patients (dated by TCRdb to about 2020). In regard to this clone: Its target antigen remains unknown. No much larger clone is present one base from it, and per-base qualities are unavailable.

The method behind the library was the immunoSEQ multiplex PCR assay. TCRdb holds this immuneACCESS table with in-frame rearrangements only. Some clones are missing; in checked studies, unresolved V genes explain under half, and the rest has no known cause. This sample has some 94,000 clones in its table, and 70% to 90% of those were observed once. The ten top clones hold over 8.5% of the sample. CDR1 MDHEN and CDR2 SYDVKM were looked up in the germline V gene. Inclusive of the bounding cysteine and phenylalanine, the CDR3 is 15 residues long. The sequence is cut down to CDR3 DNA, 45 bases in frame from base 1. V sheds 3 bases and J sheds 3 bases, leaving 11 bases between their ends.

The receptor was derived from a woman aged 45-65 years with colorectal cancer. In this chain, TRBV28 is recombined with TRBJ1-4; a tentative D call is TRBD1 (5 bases match). The specimen sequenced was PBMCs. The CDR3 protein: CASSFQGVSNEKLFF. The DNA sequence is as follows: TGTGCCAGCAGTTTTCAGGGCGTATCTAATGAAAAACTGTTTTTT. Here the CDR3 is joined to the reference TRBV28 and TRBJ1-4 genes, and the full variable domain is: DVKVTQSSRYLVKRTGEKVFLECVQDMDHENMFWYRQDPGLGLRLIYFSYDVKMKEKGDIPEGYSVSREKKERFSLILESASTNQTSMYLCASSFQGVSNEKLFFGSGTQLSVL.